This T cell receptor beta chain derives from a study of blood T cells in healthy people across ages. Study-level results: Relative to aged donors, long-lived donors carried more naive CD4+ cells and displayed higher diversity. Naive and antigen-experienced cells could not be conclusively compared, given unsorted PBMCs. Per-million-T-cell TCR beta diversity fell roughly linearly with age.

Trimming shortened V by 3 bases and J by 8 bases, and 14 bases separated the two germline ends. The CDR3 loop spans 14 amino acids. From germline, CDR1 is SEHNR and CDR2 FQNEAQ (reference sequence). Worth noting for this clonotype: The antigen remains unidentified.

A second PCR, run for roughly 7 to 12 cycles, used a sample-barcoded 5' primer plus a J-beta primer mix. Per-sample output comprised a minimum of 2.5 million paired-end reads containing CDR3. TCRdb reanalysed the 5' RACE reads using MiXCR and keeps one entry per CDR3 protein. The sample shows fewer than 900,000 distinct CDR3 sequences, roughly 45% of them seen only once. Sequencing input: blood. The chain has TRBV7-9 and TRBJ2-1, with D possibly being TRBD2 (5 bases). The receptor's source is a woman in her sixties or seventies in good health. The CDR3 spells CASSFEGSGYEQFF. In DNA form, the CDR3 reads TGTGCCAGCAGCTTCGAGGGTTCGGGCTATGAGCAGTTCTTC.